The present T cell receptor beta chain was sequenced within a study of breast tumors, draining lymph nodes, adjacent tissues (dated by TCRdb to 2015 to 2016). At the level of the whole study: In breast cancer patients, the study compared the TCR beta repertoires of tumor, adjacent nontumor tissue and axillary lymph nodes. The study was designed to assess the relationships and possible T-cell exchange between tumor, surrounding tissue and draining lymph node repertoires in human breast cancer. The research as a whole found: Tumor and nontumor tissue repertoires were found to be significantly more similar in luminal-like than in basal-like breast cancer. T-cell repertoire diversity in tumors was found to be lower than in lymph nodes but higher than in nontumor tissue, and preferential V and J gene usage was observed. Rather than being directly demonstrated, the conclusion that tumor T cells originate in lymph nodes was presented as consistent with a hypothesis. The data were considered consistent with the idea that most tumor T cells come from the lymph node and then expand in tumor tissue.

This clonotype was detected many times. Which antigen it targets is not known. The record has no base qualities; no much larger clone is one base away. The axillary draining lymph nodes of breast cancer patients were the source of the lymph node samples. The listed sequencing device is Illumina HiSeq 2000. Multiplex PCR amplification was used to build the TCR beta chain libraries. High-throughput sequencing was used to analyze the amplified TCR beta chain products. TCRdb's own reprocessing of the public reads used fastp at Q25 and MiXCR and kept productive beta chains. Records with the same CDR3 protein are collapsed into one entry carrying the most frequent genes and DNA. This sample lists more than 85,000 distinct CDR3 sequences; around 20% were detected once. The ten largest clonotypes hold roughly 1.3% of the sample. The source of this sequence is a female donor with breast cancer. Some clones in this sample may be carry-over from other donors' samples. Sequencing input: axillary lymph node tissue.

The CDR3 region has the sequence CASGGGRTDTQYF. The DNA reads TGTGCCAGCGGCGGGGGTAGAACAGATACGCAGTATTTT. The chain joins TRBV19 to TRBJ2-3; TRBD2 fits 7 bases in the junction. The V end gives up 9 bases and the J end 3 bases, leaving 6 bases in the junction not matched to a gene. From the cysteine up to the phenylalanine, the CDR3 has a length of 13 residues. Here the CDR3 DNA is all that survives: 39 bases in frame from base 1. The germline V gene encodes CDR1 LNHDA and CDR2 SQIVND (reference sequence).